This passage covers 9 T cell receptor beta chains from one sample sequenced in a study of blood T cell repertoires in COVID-19. Clones were read by immunoSEQ multiplex PCR, and TCRdb kept only the in-frame ones, dropping some. The data contain 200,000 to 250,000 clones, approximately 84% of them singletons. Material for sequencing was peripheral blood. The receptors were sampled from a woman in her twenties or thirties who had recovered from COVID-19.

The chain joins TRBV5-6 to TRBJ2-5, with TRBD2 matching 7 bases. V lost 4 bases to trimming and J lost 5 bases; unmatched junction nucleotides: 8. Germline V CDR1 and CDR2: SGHDT, YYEEEE. The CDR3 consists of 14 residues. The CDR3 coding sequence is TGTGCCAGCAGCCTCGGGGGGACTGGGGAGACCCAGTACTTC. Its protein is CASSLGGTGETQYF.

J is TRBJ2-1 and V is TRBV5-6; D uncertain. There are 12 residues in the CDR3. Germline V gene lookup returns CDR1 SGHDT and CDR2 YYEEEE. V shed 0 bases and J shed 7 bases, with 5 bases lying between them. The DNA of the CDR3 is TGTGCCAGCAGCTTGGGTATAAATGAGCAGTTCTTC. Translation gives CASSLGINEQFF.

This clone appeared a single time. The chain uses TRBV10-3 and TRBJ2-3; no clear D. This CDR3 is 13 amino acids long. Trimming cost V 10 bases and J 0 bases, with 11 bases left between them. CDR1 is ENHRY, CDR2 SYGVKD, per germline. This CDR3 reads CATMADSTDTQYF. The CDR3 DNA sequence: TGTGCCACCATGGCTGATAGCACAGATACGCAGTATTTT.

This clone was counted between two and nine times. V gene TRBV27 combines with J gene TRBJ1-1; 7 bases are a match to TRBD1. The V and J ends lost 2 bases and 2 bases, in that order; junction bases with no gene match: 5. This CDR3 region has 15 residues. Germline V gives CDR1 MNHEY, CDR2 SMNVEV (reference sequence). For the CDR3, the DNA is TGTGCCAGCAGTTTAACAGGGGTCCCTAACACTGAAGCTTTCTTT. Its protein is CASSLTGVPNTEAFF.

The chain couples TRBV5-1 to TRBJ1-4; weak D call: TRBD1 (5 bases). CDR1 and CDR2 (germline): SGHRS, YFSETQ. Trimming removed 0 bases at V and 6 bases at J, with 12 bases between. This CDR3 spans 15 amino acids. The CDR3 spells CASSLEPGIYEKLFF. In nucleotides, the CDR3 is TGCGCCAGCAGCTTGGAACCAGGGATATATGAAAAACTGTTTTTT.

The J gene is TRBJ1-5, the V gene TRBV5-6; D gene ambiguous. Trimming took 1 base from V and 4 from J, leaving 12 bases between them. This CDR3 spans 15 amino acids. Germline CDR1 is SGHDT and CDR2 is YYEEEE. As DNA, the CDR3 is TGTGCCAGCAGCTTGAACGGGGTGGAGAATCAGCCCCAGCATTTT. It specifies CASSLNGVENQPQHF.

The chain recombines TRBV13 with TRBJ2-4; 10 nucleotides line up with TRBD2. J lost 15 bases, V lost 5 bases, and 4 bases had no gene match. The CDR3 contains 11 residues. CDR1 is PRHDT and CDR2 is FYEKMQ in the germline V gene (reference sequence). The CDR3 DNA follows: TGTGCCAGCAGCAGTAGCGGGGGGATGTACTTC. Translation: CASSSSGGMYF.

The rearrangement uses TRBV27 and TRBJ2-5, with 8 bases aligning to TRBD2. CDR3 length equals 16 residues. V shed 3 bases, J shed 4 bases, and the junction held 10 bases outside the gene matches. The germline V gene encodes CDR1 MNHEY and CDR2 SMNVEV (reference sequence). The CDR3, as DNA: TGTGCCAGCAGTTTTGGACGGGGGGGCAACGGAGAGACCCAGTACTTC. Amino acid sequence: CASSFGRGGNGETQYF.

The V and J genes are TRBV6-2 or TRBV6-3 and TRBJ2-1; TRBD2 agrees at 7 bases. CDR1 and CDR2 from the germline V gene are MNHEY and SVGEGT. Trimming took 2 bases from V and 15 from J; bases not matched to a gene: 4. This CDR3 region has 11 residues. CDR3: CASSYGGGSFF. CDR3 DNA sequence: TGTGCCAGCAGTTACGGGGGGGGTTCGTTCTTC.